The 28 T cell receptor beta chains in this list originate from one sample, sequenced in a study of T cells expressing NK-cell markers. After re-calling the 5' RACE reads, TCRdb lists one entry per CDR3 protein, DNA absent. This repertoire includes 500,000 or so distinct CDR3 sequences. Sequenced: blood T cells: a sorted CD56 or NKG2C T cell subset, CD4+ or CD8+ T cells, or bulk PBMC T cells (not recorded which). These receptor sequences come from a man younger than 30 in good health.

The CDR3 loop reads CASRPRDRLNTEAFF. The chain recombines TRBV12-3 or TRBV12-4 with TRBJ1-1; TCRdb picks TRBD1, but there is no DNA to check that call. This CDR3 region has 15 residues.

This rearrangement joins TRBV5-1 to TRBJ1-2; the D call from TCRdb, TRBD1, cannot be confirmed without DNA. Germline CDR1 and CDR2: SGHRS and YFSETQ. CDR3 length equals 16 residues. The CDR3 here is CASSPLPRQGLSGYTF. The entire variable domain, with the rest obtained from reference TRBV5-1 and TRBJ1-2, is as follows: KAGVTQTPRYLIKTRGQQVTLSCSPISGHRSVSWYQQTPGQGLQFLFEYFSETQRNKGNFPGRFSGRQFSNSRSEMNVSTLELGDSALYLCASSPLPRQGLSGYTFGSGTRLTVV.

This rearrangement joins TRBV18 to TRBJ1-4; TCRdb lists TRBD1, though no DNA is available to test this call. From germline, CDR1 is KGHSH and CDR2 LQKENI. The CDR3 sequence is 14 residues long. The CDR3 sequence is CASSANRVEEKLFF.

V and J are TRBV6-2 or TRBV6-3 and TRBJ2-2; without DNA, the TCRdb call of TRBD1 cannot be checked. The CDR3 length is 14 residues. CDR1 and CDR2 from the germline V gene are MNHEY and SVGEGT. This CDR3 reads CASSYSPGTGELFF.

The CDR3 loop reads CARTDDMNTEAFF. V gene TRBV30 combines with J gene TRBJ1-1. This CDR3 contains 13 residues. The germline V gene has CDR1 GTSNPN and CDR2 SVGIG (reference sequence).

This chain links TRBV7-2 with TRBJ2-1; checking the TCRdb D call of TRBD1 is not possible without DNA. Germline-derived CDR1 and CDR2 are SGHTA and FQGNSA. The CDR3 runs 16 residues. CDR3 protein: CASSLWLGGQGDEQFF.

The CDR3 reads CAISEEGGAMGTDTQYF. The V gene is TRBV10-3, the J gene TRBJ2-3; TCRdb selects TRBD2, and the lack of DNA leaves this call unchecked. Germline CDR1 ENHRY, CDR2 SYGVKD. The length of the CDR3 is 17 residues.

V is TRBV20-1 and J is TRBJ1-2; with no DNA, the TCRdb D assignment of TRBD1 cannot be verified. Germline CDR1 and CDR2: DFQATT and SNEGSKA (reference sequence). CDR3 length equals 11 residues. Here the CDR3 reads CSAVIQGGYTF.

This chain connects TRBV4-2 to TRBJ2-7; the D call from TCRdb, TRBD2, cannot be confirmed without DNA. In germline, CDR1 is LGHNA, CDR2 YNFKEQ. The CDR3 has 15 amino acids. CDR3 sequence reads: CASSQKGGEFDEQYF.

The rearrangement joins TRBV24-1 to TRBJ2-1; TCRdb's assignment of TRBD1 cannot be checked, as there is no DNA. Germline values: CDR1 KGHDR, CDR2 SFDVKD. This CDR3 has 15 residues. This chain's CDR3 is CATSDLGATNNEQFF.

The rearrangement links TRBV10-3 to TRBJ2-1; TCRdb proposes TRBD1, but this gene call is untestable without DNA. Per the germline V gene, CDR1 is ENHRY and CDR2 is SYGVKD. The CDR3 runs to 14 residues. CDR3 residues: CAISAAGQYDEQFF.

The CDR3 protein is CAWSVRGGRHQPQHF. This chain links TRBV30 with TRBJ1-5; TCRdb proposes TRBD1, but this gene call is untestable without DNA. Germline CDR1 GTSNPN, CDR2 SVGIG (reference sequence). The CDR3 has 15 residues. Together with reference TRBV30 and TRBJ1-5, the CDR3 gives the full variable domain: SQTIHQWPATLVQPVGSPLSLECTVEGTSNPNLYWYRQAAGRGLQLLFYSVGIGQISSEVPQNLSASRPQDRQFILSSKKLLLSDSGFYLCAWSVRGGRHQPQHFGDGTRLSIL.

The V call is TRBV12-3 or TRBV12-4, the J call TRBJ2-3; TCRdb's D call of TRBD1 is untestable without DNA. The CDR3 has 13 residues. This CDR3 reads CASSPDRADTQYF.

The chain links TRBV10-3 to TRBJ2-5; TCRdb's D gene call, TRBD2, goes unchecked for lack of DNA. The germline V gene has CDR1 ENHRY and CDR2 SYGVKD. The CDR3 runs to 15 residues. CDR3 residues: CAISEGREAGETQYF.

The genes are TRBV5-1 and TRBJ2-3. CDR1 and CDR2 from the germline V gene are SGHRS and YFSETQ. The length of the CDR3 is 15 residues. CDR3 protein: CASSSGQTSSHTQYF.

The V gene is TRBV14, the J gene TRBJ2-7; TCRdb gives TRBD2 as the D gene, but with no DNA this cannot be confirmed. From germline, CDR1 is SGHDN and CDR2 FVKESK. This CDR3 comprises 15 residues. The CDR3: CASSRTGQSRDEQYF. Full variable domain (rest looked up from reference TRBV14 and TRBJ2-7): EAGVTQFPSHSVIEKGQTVTLRCDPISGHDNLYWYRRVMGKEIKFLLHFVKESKQDESGMPNNRFLAERTGGTYSTLKVQPAELEDSGVYFCASSRTGQSRDEQYFGPGTRLTVT.

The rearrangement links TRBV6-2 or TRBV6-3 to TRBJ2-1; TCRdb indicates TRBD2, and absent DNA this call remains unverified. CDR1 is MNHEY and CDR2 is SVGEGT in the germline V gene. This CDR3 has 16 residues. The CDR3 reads CASSGSSGGSYNEQFF.

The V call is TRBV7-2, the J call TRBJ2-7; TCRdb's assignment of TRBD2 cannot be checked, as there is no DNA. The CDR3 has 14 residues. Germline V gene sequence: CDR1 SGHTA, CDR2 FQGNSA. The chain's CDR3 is CASSLWAGGYEQYF.

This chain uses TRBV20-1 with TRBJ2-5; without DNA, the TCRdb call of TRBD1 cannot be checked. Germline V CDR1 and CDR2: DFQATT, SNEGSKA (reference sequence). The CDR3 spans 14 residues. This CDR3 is CSAGEDRPQETQYF.

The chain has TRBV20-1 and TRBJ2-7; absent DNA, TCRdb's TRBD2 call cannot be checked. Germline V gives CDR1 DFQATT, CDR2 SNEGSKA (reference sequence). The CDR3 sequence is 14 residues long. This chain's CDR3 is CSASPSGPKGEQYF.

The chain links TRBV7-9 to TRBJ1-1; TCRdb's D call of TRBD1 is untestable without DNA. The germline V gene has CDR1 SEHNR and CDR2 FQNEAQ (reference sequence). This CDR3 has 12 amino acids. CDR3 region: CASSETGNPAFF.

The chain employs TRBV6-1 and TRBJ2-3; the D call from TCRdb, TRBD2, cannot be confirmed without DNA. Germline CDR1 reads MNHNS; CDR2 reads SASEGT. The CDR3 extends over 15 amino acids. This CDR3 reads CASSESADFTDTQYF.

The CDR3 is CSAPTSGRALDYNEQFF. The J gene is TRBJ2-1, the V gene TRBV20-1; the D call of TRBD2 rests on TCRdb alone, since no DNA is present to check it. Germline-derived CDR1 and CDR2 are DFQATT and SNEGSKA (reference sequence). CDR3 size: 17 residues.

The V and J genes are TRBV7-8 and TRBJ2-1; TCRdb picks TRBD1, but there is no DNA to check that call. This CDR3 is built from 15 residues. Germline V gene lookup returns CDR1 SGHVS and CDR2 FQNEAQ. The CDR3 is CASSLPSDRGNEQFF.

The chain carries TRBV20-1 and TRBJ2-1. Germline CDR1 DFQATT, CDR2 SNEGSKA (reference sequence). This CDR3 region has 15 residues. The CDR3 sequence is CSARALREPYNEQFF.

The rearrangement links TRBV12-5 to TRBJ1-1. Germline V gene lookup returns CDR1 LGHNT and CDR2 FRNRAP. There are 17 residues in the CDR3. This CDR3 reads CASGFLPSQVQNTEAFF.

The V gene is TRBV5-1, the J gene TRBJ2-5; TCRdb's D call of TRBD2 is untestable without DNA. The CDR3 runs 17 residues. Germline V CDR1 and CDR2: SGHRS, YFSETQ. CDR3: CASSSHGTPGGQETQYF. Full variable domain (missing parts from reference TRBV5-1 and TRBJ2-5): KAGVTQTPRYLIKTRGQQVTLSCSPISGHRSVSWYQQTPGQGLQFLFEYFSETQRNKGNFPGRFSGRQFSNSRSEMNVSTLELGDSALYLCASSSHGTPGGQETQYFGPGTRLLVL.

This CDR3 reads CSAPGTGDPNQPQHF. The chain uses TRBV20-1 and TRBJ1-5; TCRdb designates TRBD1, a call that cannot be tested without DNA. The CDR3 totals 15 residues. Germline CDR1 reads DFQATT; CDR2 reads SNEGSKA (reference sequence).